A single sample gave rise to the 28 T cell receptor beta chains below, sequenced in a study of cytomegalovirus exposure and HLA in healthy donors. The PCR contained 60 Vbeta and 13 Jbeta primers. Assay: immunoSEQ multiplex PCR; the TCRdb copy retains only in-frame clones and omits some. Of about 150,000 clones in the sample, about 64% were seen once. The sample was PBMCs. The source of these receptors is a man in his 60s in good health and CMV-seronegative.

The table lists this clone with a few counts. This chain joins TRBV10-1 and TRBJ2-1; D gene ambiguous. Trimming left V 3 bases short and J 10 bases short, with 13 bases between. CDR1 WNHNN and CDR2 SYGVQD come from the germline V gene (reference sequence). This CDR3 has 13 amino acids. The CDR3 DNA sequence: TGCGCCAGCAGTGAAGTTGGTTCAGGCGAGCAGTTCTTC. Translated: CASSEVGSGEQFF.

The V gene is TRBV6-6, the J gene TRBJ1-1; no firm D call. Trimming removed 10 bases at V and 1 base at J, with 16 bases between. CDR1 is MNHNY and CDR2 is SVGAGI in the germline V gene (reference sequence). This CDR3 has 14 amino acids. The CDR3 DNA follows: TGTGCCACCGTGGCACAGATGGAGAACACTGAAGCTTTCTTT. Protein: CATVAQMENTEAFF.

The chain is built from TRBV6-5 and TRBJ2-7, with D possibly TRBD1 on 6 matching bases. Germline CDR1 reads MNHEY; CDR2 reads SVGAGI. The V gene lost 6 bases and the J gene lost 2 bases, with 8 bases spanning the gap. CDR3 length: 12 amino acids. The CDR3 DNA reads TGTGCCAGCAGGACAGGACCCTACGAGCAGTACTTC. Its translation: CASRTGPYEQYF.

The chain recombines TRBV29-1 with TRBJ1-3, with 7 bases fitting TRBD1. Germline lookup yields CDR1 SQVTM and CDR2 ANQGSEA. V gave up 4 bases and J gave up 2 bases; unmatched junction bases: 5. This CDR3 has 14 residues. This chain's CDR3 is CSVGQGVPGNTIYF. The CDR3 DNA follows: TGCAGCGTTGGGCAGGGGGTGCCTGGAAACACCATATATTTT.

The sample holds one count of this clone. The chain employs TRBV27 and TRBJ2-7, with 8 bases aligning to TRBD1. CDR3 length: 17 amino acids. Losses at the gene ends were 10 bases for V and 0 bases for J; bases not matched to a gene: 17. From germline, CDR1 is MNHEY and CDR2 SMNVEV (reference sequence). The CDR3 spells CANSRDLTGGASYEQYF. The CDR3, as DNA: TGTGCCAACAGCCGAGATCTCACAGGGGGAGCCTCCTACGAGCAGTACTTC.

The chain combines TRBV28 with TRBJ2-7, with 10 bases that match TRBD2. Germline values: CDR1 MDHEN, CDR2 SYDVKM. V lost 6 bases to trimming and J lost 3 bases; unmatched junction nucleotides: 8. The CDR3 extends over 15 amino acids. The CDR3 nucleotides read TGTGCCAGCAGGCCACCTAGCGGGAGTCGCTACGAGCAGTACTTC. Residues: CASRPPSGSRYEQYF.

In this sample, this clone turned up a few times. CDR3 region: CASSQDLGSGEKLFF. The CDR3 DNA follows: TGCGCCAGCAGCCAAGATCTGGGGAGTGGCGAAAAACTGTTTTTT. The J gene is TRBJ1-4, the V gene TRBV4-3; the D is unclear. This CDR3 is 15 amino acids long. Trimming pared 0 bases from V and 8 bases from J, leaving 13 bases between. The germline V gene has CDR1 LGHNA and CDR2 YSLEER.

The genes are TRBV28 and TRBJ2-7, with TRBD1 matching over 7 bases. V lost 5 bases, J lost 6 bases, and 7 bases stayed unmatched. This CDR3 comprises 13 residues. Germline V gene data show CDR1 as MDHEN and CDR2 as SYDVKM. The CDR3, as DNA: TGTGCCAGCAGTCCAGACAGGGTTCGCGAGCAGTACTTC. Translated: CASSPDRVREQYF. Complete variable domain (other parts from reference TRBV28 and TRBJ2-7): DVKVTQSSRYLVKRTGEKVFLECVQDMDHENMFWYRQDPGLGLRLIYFSYDVKMKEKGDIPEGYSVSREKKERFSLILESASTNQTSMYLCASSPDRVREQYFGPGTRLTVT.

This clone was counted between two and nine times. The chain has TRBV5-1 and TRBJ2-1; 9 nucleotides line up with TRBD2. With 5 bases clipped from V and 3 bases from J, the junction kept 9 bases outside the gene matches. The CDR3 is made up of 16 amino acids. From germline, CDR1 is SGHRS and CDR2 YFSETQ. The CDR3 loop is CASRDYRGGDYNEQFF. In DNA, the CDR3 is TGCGCCAGCAGAGATTACCGCGGGGGGGACTACAATGAGCAGTTCTTC.

This sequence joins TRBV11-3 and TRBJ1-1; 8 positions agree with TRBD1. Germline trimming cut 3 bases from V and 1 base from J; bases unmatched to any gene: 7. Germline-derived CDR1 and CDR2 are SGHNT and YENEEA. This CDR3 contains 16 residues. CDR3 sequence (DNA): TGTGCCAGCAGCTTGGGATCAGGGGGCGGGAACACTGAAGCTTTCTTT. Translated, it gives CASSLGSGGGNTEAFF.

The V and J genes are TRBV10-1 and TRBJ2-7; possible D gene TRBD2, 6 bases. The germline V and J ends were trimmed by 11 bases and 3 bases, with 20 bases remaining between them. There are 14 residues in the CDR3. Germline CDR1 reads WNHNN; CDR2 reads SYGVQD (reference sequence). This chain's CDR3 is CAGVEGNDSYEQYF. The CDR3 region has the DNA TGCGCCGGGGTGGAGGGTAATGACAGCTACGAGCAGTACTTC.

V is TRBV28 and J is TRBJ1-5; possibly TRBD1 for D (6 bases). From germline, CDR1 is MDHEN and CDR2 SYDVKM. The CDR3 contains 13 residues. The V gene lost 11 bases and the J gene lost 0 bases, with 11 bases spanning the gap. The CDR3 DNA reads TGTGCCGCCCGGGACACTAGCAATCAGCCCCAGCATTTT. It encodes CAARDTSNQPQHF.

V gene TRBV15 combines with J gene TRBJ2-7, with D tentatively TRBD2 (6 bases). The CDR3 totals 15 residues. The V gene's germline CDR1 is LNHNV and CDR2 YYDKDF (reference sequence). Between the trimmed V and J ends, which lost 3 bases and 2 bases, there was a span of 14 bases. The CDR3, as DNA: TGTGCCACCAGCAGGGACACGGGGGTGACCTACGAGCAGTACTTC. This gives the protein CATSRDTGVTYEQYF.

The V and J genes are TRBV28 and TRBJ1-2, with D perhaps TRBD1 (5 bases). Trimming cost V 5 bases and J 8 bases, with 12 bases left between them. Germline values: CDR1 MDHEN, CDR2 SYDVKM. The CDR3 loop spans 12 amino acids. CDR3 protein: CASSLRVGGYTF. CDR3 coding DNA: TGTGCCAGCAGTCTCAGGGTGGGGGGCTACACCTTC.

This chain connects TRBV28 to TRBJ2-1; TRBD2 matches at 7 bases. Germline V gene lookup returns CDR1 MDHEN and CDR2 SYDVKM. V was clipped by 5 bases and J by 8 bases; unmatched bases: 12. The CDR3 sequence is 15 residues long. CDR3 sequence (DNA): TGTGCCAGCAGTCAAGTCGGGAGGTTAAGAGATGAGCAGTTCTTC. Protein: CASSQVGRLRDEQFF.

V is TRBV18 and J is TRBJ1-1; maybe TRBD1 (5 bases). This CDR3 is 14 amino acids long. Germline V CDR1 and CDR2: KGHSH, LQKENI. The V end was cut by 3 bases, the J end by 4 bases, with 12 bases between. The CDR3: CASSPNSGGTEAFF. CDR3 DNA sequence: TGTGCCAGCTCACCCAACTCGGGGGGCACTGAAGCTTTCTTT.

J is TRBJ1-1 and V is TRBV6-1; 10 bases align to TRBD1. Germline loops: CDR1 MNHNS, CDR2 SASEGT. Losses at the gene ends were 6 bases for V and 4 bases for J; bases not matched to a gene: 8. The CDR3 length is 15 residues. The CDR3 protein is CASRGTGVLRTEAFF. The CDR3 DNA reads as TGTGCCAGCAGGGGGACAGGGGTTTTGCGCACTGAAGCTTTCTTT.

The chain joins TRBV9 to TRBJ1-3; 8 bases agree with TRBD1. J lost 0 bases, V lost 3 bases, and 2 bases had no gene match. In germline, CDR1 is SGDLS, CDR2 YYNGEE. The CDR3 runs 15 residues. The CDR3 region is CASSAGQDSGNTIYF. The CDR3 bases are TGTGCCAGCAGCGCGGGACAGGACTCTGGAAACACCATATATTTT.

This clone was counted a few times. This sequence joins TRBV28 and TRBJ2-5, with TRBD1 matching 8 bases. V trimming: 8 bases; J trimming: 6 bases; junction bases outside the gene matches: 11. The CDR3 has 14 residues. The germline gives CDR1 MDHEN, CDR2 SYDVKM. The chain's CDR3 is CASGQGPVDKTQYF. The DNA of the CDR3 is TGTGCCAGCGGACAGGGTCCCGTGGACAAGACCCAGTACTTC.

There are a few counts of this clone. The rearrangement joins TRBV5-1 to TRBJ1-3; 7 bases align to TRBD1. Looked up from germline, CDR1 is SGHRS and CDR2 is YFSETQ. The CDR3 runs 14 residues. V shed 3 bases, J shed 4 bases, and the junction held 4 bases outside the gene matches. The CDR3 spells CASSSTGYGNTIYF. The CDR3 nucleotides read TGCGCCAGCAGCTCGACAGGGTACGGAAACACCATATATTTT.

The chain has TRBV5-1 and TRBJ2-2; 8 bases are a match to TRBD1. The CDR3 sequence is 17 residues long. With V trimmed by 2 bases and J by 3 bases, 9 bases remained unmatched. The germline V gene encodes CDR1 SGHRS and CDR2 YFSETQ. This chain's CDR3 is CASSFVPGQGYTGELFF. The CDR3 coding sequence is TGCGCCAGCAGCTTTGTACCCGGACAGGGTTACACCGGGGAGCTGTTTTTT.

V and J are TRBV6-6 and TRBJ1-5, with D possibly TRBD1 on 5 matching bases. The CDR3 is made up of 12 amino acids. V was cut by 7 bases and J by 5 bases, with 9 bases left in between. CDR1 is MNHNY, CDR2 SVGAGI, per germline (reference sequence). The CDR3: CASTTGDQPQHF. In nucleotides, the CDR3 is TGTGCCAGCACCACGGGGGATCAGCCCCAGCATTTT.

Only a few counts were recorded for this clone. V and J are TRBV2 and TRBJ2-2, with D perhaps TRBD1 (6 bases). V was clipped by 5 bases and J by 5 bases, with 15 bases between them. The germline gives CDR1 SNHLY, CDR2 FYNNEI. The length of the CDR3 is 15 residues. The CDR3 region is CASSMDSRLTGELFF. CDR3 nucleotides: TGTGCCAGCAGTATGGACAGTAGACTAACCGGGGAGCTGTTTTTT.

The CDR3: CATSRTDRASYEQYF. The DNA of the CDR3 is TGTGCCACCAGCAGGACCGACAGGGCCTCCTACGAGCAGTACTTC. V gene TRBV15 combines with J gene TRBJ2-5, with 7 bases that match TRBD1. The closer fit of TRBJ2-7 to the DNA end suggests the J call may be wrong. This CDR3 region has 15 residues. CDR1 LNHNV and CDR2 YYDKDF come from the germline V gene (reference sequence).

V usage is TRBV5-4 and J usage is TRBJ1-1; D uncertain. Trimming removed 0 bases at V and 1 base at J, with 10 bases between. This CDR3 has 15 amino acids. CDR1 SGHNT and CDR2 YYREEE come from the germline V gene (reference sequence). The CDR3 is CASSLGVGANTEAFF. The CDR3 coding sequence is TGTGCCAGCAGCTTGGGAGTGGGCGCGAACACTGAAGCTTTCTTT.

This clone was recorded once. The chain couples TRBV30 to TRBJ2-5; TRBD2 might be the D (5 bases). V was shortened by 6 bases and J by 1 base, with 15 bases between the two germline ends. Germline lookup yields CDR1 GTSNPN and CDR2 SVGIG (reference sequence). The length of the CDR3 is 14 residues. The CDR3 here is CACVRSGGQETQYF. The CDR3, as DNA: TGTGCCTGTGTCCGAAGCGGAGGCCAAGAGACCCAGTACTTC.

The chain couples TRBV10-3 to TRBJ1-1; TRBD1 matches 7 bases. The ends lost 4 bases at V and 1 base at J; junction bases unmatched: 6. The CDR3 consists of 15 residues. Germline values: CDR1 ENHRY, CDR2 SYGVKD. In nucleotides, the CDR3 is TGTGCCATCAGTGCCAAGCCAGGGGGGAACACTGAAGCTTTCTTT. Protein: CAISAKPGGNTEAFF.

The chain carries TRBV7-9 and TRBJ1-1, with no clear D. CDR1 and CDR2 from the germline V gene are SEHNR and FQNEAQ (reference sequence). The germline V and J ends were trimmed by 2 bases and 5 bases, with 6 bases remaining between them. The CDR3 covers 12 residues. CDR3 amino acids: CASSLRDTEAFF. CDR3 DNA sequence: TGTGCCAGCAGCTTACGGGATACTGAAGCTTTCTTT.